This T cell receptor beta chain was obtained from a study of human T cells and chemical hapten exposure. The study, taken as a whole, reports: Alopecia in all donors means immunity may differ from healthy individuals.

Using its own MiXCR run on the RACE reads, TCRdb lists one record per CDR3 protein. The table records over 150,000 distinct CDR3 sequences, around a quarter of them present only once. This clonotype showed up just a few times. Its target is not known. As to time point: patch test 3, about 24 weeks after DPC sensitization. The treatment here: therapeutic diphenylcyclopropenone sensitization with weekly scalp DPC. The CDR3 is 14 amino acids. V was shortened by 5 bases and J by 2 bases, with 11 bases between the two germline ends. Germline V gene lookup returns CDR1 SGHTA and CDR2 FQGNSA. The chain joins TRBV7-2 to TRBJ2-3; D remains unclear. This sample comprised whole blood, obtained in connection with sensitization to the hapten diphenylcyclopropenone (DPC). This clonotype originated in a woman younger than 30 with alopecia areata. Some clones in this sample may be carry-over from other donors' samples. The CDR3 loop reads CASSQTRATDTQYF. The CDR3 DNA sequence: TGTGCCAGCAGCCAGACTCGAGCCACAGATACGCAGTATTTT.